The present entry profiles one T cell receptor (beta chain) with its context. Its antigen is not known. The data belong to a study of cytotoxic CD8 clonotypes in ibrutinib-treated CLL. Overall study context: Response samples were drawn at a median of around 11 months of treatment, range 6 to 36. Averaging across samples gave roughly 260,000 productive templates and around 90,000 productive rearrangements. Notes on the study in general: Baseline clonality was higher than in age-matched healthy donors and moved in step with circulating CD8+ T-cell counts. Increased clonality at ibrutinib response gave way to a return toward baseline at progression.

The protocol was immunoSEQ multiplex PCR, while the TCRdb copy is restricted to in-frame clones and leaves out a portion. The sample consists of 270,000 or so clones, around 76% of them appearing once. Per germline, CDR1 SGHNT and CDR2 YENEEA. CDR3 length: 15 residues. V lost 1 base to trimming and J lost 4 bases, with 10 bases between them. The TCR sequence derives from a human donor with chronic lymphocytic leukemia. This chain joins TRBV11-3 and TRBJ2-2; tentatively, D is TRBD1 (6 bases). Specimen: PBMCs, collected at disease progression, from a patient treated with ibrutinib. CDR3 sequence (DNA): TGTGCCAGCAGCTTAGGTTACAGGGCCACCGGGGAGCTGTTTTTT. Amino acid sequence: CASSLGYRATGELFF.